These 27 T cell receptor beta chains were sequenced from one sample in a study of graft-versus-host responses after intestinal transplantation (dated by TCRdb to the early 2020s). To prepare the library, the immunoSEQ multiplex PCR assay was applied. As stored in TCRdb, this immuneACCESS dataset retains in-frame rearrangements with V and J assigned. A fraction of the clones does not appear; measured against another copy, unresolved V genes explain less than half of the discrepancy, and the remainder lacks a known reason. The sample table holds around 110,000 clones, of which approximately 90% were seen once. The leading ten clones occupy around 0.2% of the sample. The time point label here, explained by the study, means: cells obtained before transplantation from donor or recipient. The antigens these receptors bind are not known. The specimen was unstimulated CD4+ T cells sorted from spleen or lymph node cells, collected before intestinal transplant. The receptor set was obtained from a human donor who received an intestinal transplant.

In nucleotides, the CDR3 is TGCGCCAGCAGCTTGGCGGGGGTCGGTGAAGCTTTCTTT. Protein product: CASSLAGVGEAFF. The genes are TRBV5-1 and TRBJ1-1; possible D gene TRBD1, 5 bases. V lost 0 bases to trimming and J lost 7 bases, with 10 bases between them. The germline V gene encodes CDR1 SGHRS and CDR2 YFSETQ. The CDR3 spans 13 residues.

The chain joins TRBV9 to TRBJ2-3, with a tentative D call TRBD2 (6 bases). V was clipped by 6 bases and J by 4 bases, with 27 bases between them. The germline V gene has CDR1 SGDLS and CDR2 YYNGEE. CDR3 length: 18 amino acids. The CDR3 DNA sequence: TGTGCCAGCACCAATGGGAGCCGAGGAGGGGTCGGGGCAGATACGCAGTATTTT. Its translation: CASTNGSRGGVGADTQYF.

This chain joins TRBV6-6 and TRBJ2-5; D is ambiguous. CDR3 length: 14 residues. Trimming removed 6 bases from V and 4 bases from J, with 15 bases in between. CDR1 is MNHNY, CDR2 SVGAGI, per germline (reference sequence). The DNA for the CDR3 is TGTGCCAGCAGGATAAATACGTCAGGAGAGACCCAGTACTTC. Translated: CASRINTSGETQYF.

This clone came up once. This rearrangement joins TRBV27 to TRBJ2-1, with TRBD2 as a possible D gene (5 bases). Between the trimmed V and J ends, which lost 3 bases and 0 bases, there was a span of 9 bases. This CDR3 contains 15 residues. The germline V gene encodes CDR1 MNHEY and CDR2 SMNVEV (reference sequence). CDR3 loop: CASSFSGLSYNEQFF. In DNA, the CDR3 is TGTGCCAGCAGTTTCAGCGGCCTCTCCTACAATGAGCAGTTCTTC.

This chain uses TRBV6-1 with TRBJ2-4, with D hard to call. The CDR3 contains 12 residues. Germline V lookup: CDR1 MNHNS, CDR2 SASEGT. The ends were cut back, 7 bases at V and 1 base at J, with 5 bases in the middle. CDR3 sequence reads: CASTRAKNIQYF. Written as DNA, the CDR3 is TGTGCCAGCACCAGGGCCAAAAACATTCAGTACTTC.

The chain links TRBV5-1 to TRBJ2-4; 9 positions agree with TRBD2. The CDR3 length is 14 residues. The germline V gene has CDR1 SGHRS and CDR2 YFSETQ. V dropped 4 bases and J dropped 4; count of bases not matched to a gene: 3. The CDR3, as DNA: TGCGCCAGCAGCCTGACTAGCGGAAAAAACATTCAGTACTTC. Amino acids: CASSLTSGKNIQYF. Drawing the rest from reference TRBV5-1 and TRBJ2-4, the complete variable domain is KAGVTQTPRYLIKTRGQQVTLSCSPISGHRSVSWYQQTPGQGLQFLFEYFSETQRNKGNFPGRFSGRQFSNSRSEMNVSTLELGDSALYLCASSLTSGKNIQYFGAGTRLSVL.

The chain uses TRBV28 and TRBJ2-7; 9 bases match TRBD1. Germline V gives CDR1 MDHEN, CDR2 SYDVKM. The CDR3 consists of 16 residues. The V and J ends lost 6 bases and 6 bases, in that order; junction bases with no gene match: 15. CDR3 bases: TGTGCCAGCAGCAGACCCTCCGGGACAGGGTCGGCCGAGCAGTACTTC. It is translated as CASSRPSGTGSAEQYF.

The CDR3 spells CASSLTGSSGGLAKNIQYF. The CDR3, as DNA: TGTGCCAGCAGCTTAACGGGTTCTAGCGGAGGACTAGCCAAAAACATTCAGTACTTC. The chain couples TRBV7-3 to TRBJ2-4; 7 nucleotides line up with TRBD2. CDR3 length: 19 residues. Germline trimming cut 0 bases from V and 0 bases from J; bases unmatched to any gene: 11. In germline, CDR1 is SGHTA, CDR2 FQGTGA.

The V and J genes are TRBV19 and TRBJ2-7; TRBD1 agrees at 7 bases. Germline V gene sequence: CDR1 LNHDA, CDR2 SQIVND (reference sequence). The junction had 2 bases not matched to a gene; V was cut back by 6 bases and J by 3 bases. The CDR3 is 12 residues long. The CDR3 loop is CASSRQGYEQYF. As DNA, the CDR3 is TGTGCCAGTAGCCGACAGGGCTACGAGCAGTACTTC.

The V gene is TRBV28, the J gene TRBJ1-1, with D possibly matching TRBD1 (6 bases). Per germline, CDR1 MDHEN and CDR2 SYDVKM. Trimming took 5 bases from V and 4 from J, leaving 20 bases between them. This CDR3 is built from 16 residues. The CDR3 sequence: CASSPALTRGSTEAFF. The CDR3 DNA follows: TGTGCCAGCAGTCCCGCCCTGACCAGGGGCAGCACTGAAGCTTTCTTT.

V usage is TRBV6-5 and J usage is TRBJ2-5; D is perhaps TRBD2 (5 bases). Germline CDR1 reads MNHEY; CDR2 reads SVGAGI. The CDR3 is 14 amino acids. The V and J ends lost 5 bases and 5 bases respectively, with 15 bases between them. This chain's CDR3 is CASSPPRRRETQYF. The CDR3 DNA follows: TGTGCCAGCAGTCCGCCTAGGAGGAGGGAGACCCAGTACTTC.

J is TRBJ2-2 and V is TRBV2; possible D gene TRBD2, 5 bases. Germline-derived CDR1 and CDR2 are SNHLY and FYNNEI. The V end lost 6 bases, the J end lost 1 base, and 9 bases lay between the germline ends. This CDR3 has 14 residues. Here the CDR3 DNA reads TGTGCCAGCAGGGGGAGTCAGAACACCGGGGAGCTGTTTTTT. This gives the protein CASRGSQNTGELFF. The variable domain in full, completed from reference TRBV2 and TRBJ2-2, reads EPEVTQTPSHQVTQMGQEVILRCVPISNHLYFYWYRQILGQKVEFLVSFYNNEISEKSEIFDDQFSVERPDGSNFTLKIRSTKLEDSAMYFCASRGSQNTGELFFGEGSRLTVL.

The J gene is TRBJ1-4, the V gene TRBV5-5; 7 bases are a match to TRBD1. CDR3 length equals 17 residues. Trimming at V came to 2 bases and at J to 0 bases, leaving 7 bases not matched to a gene. Germline loops: CDR1 SGHKS, CDR2 YYEKEE (reference sequence). The CDR3 spells CASSLRGRISTNEKLFF. Here the CDR3 DNA reads TGTGCCAGCAGCTTAAGGGGGCGAATCTCAACTAATGAAAAACTGTTTTTT.

The rearrangement links TRBV6-1 to TRBJ2-1; the match to TRBD1 covers 7 bases. J lost 8 bases, V lost 5 bases, and 6 bases had no gene match. This CDR3 spans 13 amino acids. Germline V gene lookup returns CDR1 MNHNS and CDR2 SASEGT. The chain's CDR3 is CASSRTGRDEQFF. The CDR3 nucleotides are TGTGCCAGCAGTCGGACAGGTCGGGATGAGCAGTTCTTC.

The chain has TRBV15 and TRBJ2-3; TRBD2 aligns across 7 bases. There are 14 residues in the CDR3. Looked up from germline, CDR1 is LNHNV and CDR2 is YYDKDF (reference sequence). V lost 3 bases, J lost 3 bases, and 3 bases stayed unmatched. In nucleotides, the CDR3 is TGTGCCACCAGCAGGGGAGGGGCAACAGATACGCAGTATTTT. Protein: CATSRGGATDTQYF.

This clone appeared a single time. The chain has TRBV21-1 and TRBJ1-4; the tabulated D call, TRBD1, remains unverified against the DNA. TRBV21-1 is a known pseudogene. The CDR3 loop spans 14 amino acids. CDR3 region: CASSTDRSNEKLFF. The CDR3 DNA reads TGTGCCAGCAGCACTGACAGGTCTAATGAAAAACTGTTTTTT.

In this sample, this clone turned up once. The rearrangement joins TRBV28 to TRBJ2-3; TRBD1 is a possible D gene (6 bases). The germline gives CDR1 MDHEN, CDR2 SYDVKM. The CDR3 has 15 residues. Trimming removed 5 bases at V and 0 bases at J, with 12 bases between. CDR3 sequence reads: CASSERTASTDTQYF. For the CDR3, the DNA is TGTGCCAGCAGTGAAAGGACAGCTAGCACAGATACGCAGTATTTT.

The chain carries TRBV5-1 and TRBJ2-7; 7 bases match TRBD2. The germline CDR1 and CDR2 sequences are SGHRS and YFSETQ. The V and J ends lost 2 bases and 3 bases, in that order; junction bases with no gene match: 5. This CDR3 region has 14 residues. The CDR3 nucleotides are TGCGCCAGCAGCTTTTGGGCTAGCGGCTACGAGCAGTACTTC. It yields the protein CASSFWASGYEQYF.

The V gene is TRBV5-1, the J gene TRBJ1-1, with 8 positions matching TRBD1. Trimming cost V 0 bases and J 8 bases; bases outside gene matches: 0. Per germline, CDR1 SGHRS and CDR2 YFSETQ. CDR3 length equals 12 residues. DNA of the CDR3: TGCGCCAGCAGCTTGGGGACAGGGGAAGCTTTCTTT. Amino acids: CASSLGTGEAFF.

The chain has TRBV15 and TRBJ2-7; D uncertain. The CDR3 consists of 13 residues. The V gene's germline CDR1 is LNHNV and CDR2 YYDKDF (reference sequence). Trimming stripped 1 base from V and 0 bases from J, with 4 bases between. CDR3 sequence reads: CATSRGHSYEQYF. DNA of the CDR3: TGTGCCACCAGCAGAGGACACTCCTACGAGCAGTACTTC.

This clone has just one count. The rearrangement links TRBV28 to TRBJ2-6; 7 bases align to TRBD1. The germline V gene encodes CDR1 MDHEN and CDR2 SYDVKM. CDR3 length: 17 amino acids. V dropped 6 bases and J dropped 0; count of bases not matched to a gene: 8. Here the CDR3 reads CASSLDRRSSGANVLTF. The CDR3 DNA reads as TGTGCCAGCAGCCTGGACAGGAGGAGCTCTGGGGCCAACGTCCTGACTTTC.

The rearrangement joins TRBV4-1 to TRBJ1-4; 7 bases fit TRBD1. The J segment lost 4 bases and the V segment lost 3 bases, leaving 5 bases of the junction unmatched. The CDR3 runs 15 residues. Germline CDR1 MGHRA, CDR2 YSYEKL. The CDR3 region is CASSHDRDNNEKLFF. DNA for the CDR3: TGCGCCAGCAGCCACGACAGGGATAATAATGAAAAACTGTTTTTT.

The chain uses TRBV2 and TRBJ1-4; D unclear. Germline CDR1 is SNHLY and CDR2 is FYNNEI. V lost 6 bases to trimming and J lost 8 bases, with 10 bases between them. The CDR3 is 12 amino acids. The DNA of the CDR3 is TGTGCCAGCAGGACGTTGGAGGAAAAACTGTTTTTT. It specifies CASRTLEEKLFF.

This chain joins TRBV5-1 and TRBJ2-7; D remains unclear. This CDR3 has 15 residues. The germline V gene encodes CDR1 SGHRS and CDR2 YFSETQ. V was pared by 1 base and J by 0 bases, with 11 bases between. CDR3 sequence reads: CASSLLAVDSYEQYF. The CDR3 DNA reads as TGCGCCAGCAGCTTGCTTGCGGTGGACTCCTACGAGCAGTACTTC.

This clone has only one observation. The V and J genes are TRBV18 and TRBJ1-3; D not certain. The CDR3 contains 15 residues. Trimming cost V 2 bases and J 1 base, with 9 bases left between them. The germline gives CDR1 KGHSH, CDR2 LQKENI. CDR3 bases: TGTGCCAGCTCACCAGTTGGAGGTTCTGGAAACACCATATATTTT. It encodes CASSPVGGSGNTIYF. Combining the CDR3 with reference TRBV18 and TRBJ1-3 gives the whole variable domain NAGVMQNPRHLVRRRGQEARLRCSPMKGHSHVYWYRQLPEEGLKFMVYLQKENIIDESGMPKERFSAEFPKEGPSILRIQQVVRGDSAAYFCASSPVGGSGNTIYFGEGSWLTVV.

V and J are TRBV28 and TRBJ1-4; perhaps TRBD1 as D (6 bases). Germline CDR1 reads MDHEN; CDR2 reads SYDVKM. Deletions cut 10 bases from V and 8 bases from J, with 23 bases between. The CDR3 totals 15 residues. This CDR3 is CATLPGGAKEEKLFF. The CDR3 coding sequence is TGTGCCACCTTACCCGGGGGGGCTAAGGAAGAAAAACTGTTTTTT. The whole variable domain, remainder taken from reference TRBV28 and TRBJ1-4, is DVKVTQSSRYLVKRTGEKVFLECVQDMDHENMFWYRQDPGLGLRLIYFSYDVKMKEKGDIPEGYSVSREKKERFSLILESASTNQTSMYLCATLPGGAKEEKLFFGSGTQLSVL.

The DNA of the CDR3 is TGTGCCAGCAGCCAAGATCCGCGGGAGGGGATCCGGATCATTCAGTACTTC. It yields the protein CASSQDPREGIRIIQYF. This chain uses TRBV14 with TRBJ2-4, with TRBD2 identical over 9 bases. V gave up 0 bases and J gave up 9 bases; unmatched junction bases: 12. The CDR3 spans 17 residues. The germline V gene has CDR1 SGHDN and CDR2 FVKESK.